The 27 T cell receptor beta chains given below trace back to one sample, sequenced in a study of monozygotic twins with inflammatory bowel disease. TCRdb reprocessed the 5' RACE reads; each CDR3 protein has one entry and no DNA is given. The repertoire table contains some 440,000 distinct CDR3 sequences. The sample consisted of blood. These receptors came from a human donor with ulcerative colitis or Crohn's disease, or a healthy co-twin of an affected twin (not recorded which).

V is TRBV18 and J is TRBJ1-1; the D call of TRBD1 rests on TCRdb alone, since no DNA is present to check it. This CDR3 is 13 amino acids long. From germline, CDR1 is KGHSH and CDR2 LQKENI. The CDR3 spells CASSLSGLTEAFF.

This chain connects TRBV11-2 to TRBJ2-3; the D call of TRBD2 rests on TCRdb alone, since no DNA is present to check it. The germline gives CDR1 SGHAT, CDR2 FQNNGV. The CDR3 runs to 18 residues. The CDR3 region is CASRGLAGGSASTDTQYF.

The rearrangement links TRBV7-8 to TRBJ2-1; the TRBD1 assignment by TCRdb is unverifiable without DNA. The CDR3 sequence is 14 residues long. Germline CDR1 reads SGHVS; CDR2 reads FQNEAQ. The CDR3 protein is CASSMTGSANEQFF.

The chain is built from TRBV5-1 and TRBJ2-3; TCRdb proposes TRBD1, but this gene call is untestable without DNA. The CDR3 has 14 amino acids. In germline, CDR1 is SGHRS, CDR2 YFSETQ. CDR3 loop: CASAPVGATDTQYF.

CDR3 protein: CASTSKTGWGYGYTF. This sequence joins TRBV7-2 and TRBJ1-2; TCRdb reports TRBD1, a call that lacks DNA to check it against. CDR3 length equals 15 residues. Germline values: CDR1 SGHTA, CDR2 FQGNSA.

V is TRBV6-5 and J is TRBJ1-1; checking the TCRdb D call of TRBD1 is not possible without DNA. The CDR3 totals 13 residues. The germline V gene has CDR1 MNHEY and CDR2 SVGAGI. The CDR3 loop reads CATIHPLYTEAFF.

The chain employs TRBV29-1 and TRBJ1-1. The CDR3 spans 13 residues. Germline values: CDR1 SQVTM, CDR2 ANQGSEA. This CDR3 is CSVAGVLNTEAFF. Drawing the rest from reference TRBV29-1 and TRBJ1-1, the complete variable domain is SAVISQKPSRDICQRGTSLTIQCQVDSQVTMMFWYRQQPGQSLTLIATANQGSEATYESGFVIDKFPISRPNLTFSTLTVSNMSPEDSSIYLCSVAGVLNTEAFFGQGTRLTVV.

This chain connects TRBV10-3 to TRBJ1-5. CDR1 is ENHRY and CDR2 is SYGVKD in the germline V gene. The CDR3 is 14 residues long. The CDR3 spells CAISGGKSNQPQHF.

The V and J genes are TRBV12-3 or TRBV12-4 and TRBJ2-5; TCRdb's D call of TRBD2 is untestable without DNA. This CDR3 comprises 14 residues. This chain's CDR3 is CATNSLGGGETQYF.

The chain combines TRBV20-1 with TRBJ2-7; TCRdb indicates TRBD1, and absent DNA this call remains unverified. Germline V gene data show CDR1 as DFQATT and CDR2 as SNEGSKA (reference sequence). The CDR3 runs 16 residues. Here the CDR3 reads CSARDEGKYLSYEQYF.

V and J are TRBV4-1 and TRBJ2-1. CDR3 length: 17 residues. Germline CDR1 and CDR2: MGHRA and YSYEKL. CDR3 residues: CASSQADMGFTYNEQFF.

CDR3 loop: CASSLAGQGFHNEQFF. The chain joins TRBV7-2 to TRBJ2-1. Germline V gene data show CDR1 as SGHTA and CDR2 as FQGNSA. CDR3 length: 16 residues.

The chain joins TRBV7-9 to TRBJ2-7; TCRdb's assignment of TRBD1 cannot be checked, as there is no DNA. The length of the CDR3 is 15 residues. Germline V lookup: CDR1 SEHNR, CDR2 FQNEAQ (reference sequence). The CDR3 spells CASSLQGLATYEQYF.

J is TRBJ1-2 and V is TRBV5-1; without DNA, the TCRdb call of TRBD1 cannot be checked. Germline V lookup: CDR1 SGHRS, CDR2 YFSETQ. There are 13 residues in the CDR3. The CDR3 sequence: CASSGDSSGGYTF.

The chain uses TRBV12-3 or TRBV12-4 and TRBJ1-3. CDR3 length: 14 residues. The CDR3 region is CASRGSASGNTIYF.

CDR3 region: CAISPGGPWNEQFF. This rearrangement joins TRBV10-3 to TRBJ2-1; TCRdb's D call of TRBD2 is untestable without DNA. The CDR3 runs 14 residues. Germline CDR1 ENHRY, CDR2 SYGVKD.

The chain employs TRBV27 and TRBJ2-7. The CDR3 loop spans 15 amino acids. The germline V gene encodes CDR1 MNHEY and CDR2 SMNVEV (reference sequence). The CDR3 here is CASSLSMTKSYEQYF.

The J gene is TRBJ1-5, the V gene TRBV19; TCRdb outputs TRBD1, but without DNA this stays unchecked. From germline, CDR1 is LNHDA and CDR2 SQIVND (reference sequence). CDR3 length: 13 amino acids. Here the CDR3 reads CASSISVRGPQHF. Filled out from reference TRBV19 and TRBJ1-5, the complete variable domain reads DGGITQSPKYLFRKEGQNVTLSCEQNLNHDAMYWYRQDPGQGLRLIYYSQIVNDFQKGDIAEGYSVSREKKESFPLTVTSAQKNPTAFYLCASSISVRGPQHFGDGTRLSIL.

The chain couples TRBV29-1 to TRBJ2-1; TCRdb's D call of TRBD2 is untestable without DNA. Germline CDR1 is SQVTM and CDR2 is ANQGSEA. This CDR3 contains 16 residues. The CDR3 here is CSVETKAGGLYNEQFF.

This rearrangement joins TRBV6-2 or TRBV6-3 to TRBJ2-2; the D call from TCRdb, TRBD2, cannot be confirmed without DNA. Germline V gene data show CDR1 as MNHEY and CDR2 as SVGEGT. The CDR3 consists of 19 residues. The CDR3 protein is CASSYSFSGRSARGGELFF.

The chain recombines TRBV23-1 with TRBJ2-3; checking the TCRdb D call of TRBD2 is not possible without DNA. TRBV23-1 is classed as an ORF, of uncertain function. This CDR3 is built from 18 residues. The CDR3 sequence: CASSQDLAGAPSSDTQYF.

The chain couples TRBV7-3 to TRBJ1-1. The CDR3 totals 14 residues. Germline values: CDR1 SGHTA, CDR2 FQGTGA. The chain's CDR3 is CASSLTLESTEAFF.

J is TRBJ1-1 and V is TRBV19; without DNA, the TCRdb call of TRBD1 cannot be checked. Per germline, CDR1 LNHDA and CDR2 SQIVND (reference sequence). This CDR3 spans 14 amino acids. The CDR3 loop reads CASSRLTGDTEAFF.

The rearrangement links TRBV5-1 to TRBJ1-4; the TCRdb D gene call, TRBD1, has no DNA to confirm it. Germline V gene sequence: CDR1 SGHRS, CDR2 YFSETQ. This CDR3 spans 15 amino acids. The CDR3 region is CASRVQGQNNEKLFF.

This sequence joins TRBV27 and TRBJ2-1; TCRdb calls TRBD1, which cannot be checked without DNA. The CDR3 contains 14 residues. Per germline, CDR1 MNHEY and CDR2 SMNVEV (reference sequence). CDR3 loop: CASSLSPRVGDPFF.

This sequence joins TRBV7-2 and TRBJ2-7; the D gene TCRdb calls, TRBD1, cannot be checked with no DNA. There are 15 residues in the CDR3. Germline V lookup: CDR1 SGHTA, CDR2 FQGNSA. The CDR3 loop is CASSSSGIGSYEQYF.

This chain connects TRBV6-1 to TRBJ2-2; TCRdb lists TRBD1, though no DNA is available to test this call. This CDR3 is 14 amino acids long. CDR1 MNHNS and CDR2 SASEGT come from the germline V gene. CDR3 residues: CASSLWKGIGELFF.